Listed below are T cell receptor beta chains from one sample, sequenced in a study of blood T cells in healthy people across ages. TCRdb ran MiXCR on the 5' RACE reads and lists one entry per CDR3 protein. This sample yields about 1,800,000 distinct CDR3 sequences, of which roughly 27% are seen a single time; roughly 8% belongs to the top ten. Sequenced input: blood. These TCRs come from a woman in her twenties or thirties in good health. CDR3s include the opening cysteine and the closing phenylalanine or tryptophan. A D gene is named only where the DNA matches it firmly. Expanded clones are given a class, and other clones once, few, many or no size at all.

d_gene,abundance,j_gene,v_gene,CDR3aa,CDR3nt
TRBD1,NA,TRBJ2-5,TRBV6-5,CASSSHRGTKETQYF,TGTGCCAGCAGTTCTCACAGGGGGACCAAGGAGACCCAGTACTTC
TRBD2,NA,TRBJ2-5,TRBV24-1,CATSDFTAGAGETQYF,TGTGCCACCAGTGATTTTACAGCGGGGGCGGGAGAGACCCAGTACTTC
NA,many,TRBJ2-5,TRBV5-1,CASSPKLQETQYF,TGCGCCAGCAGCCCCAAGCTCCAAGAGACCCAGTACTTC
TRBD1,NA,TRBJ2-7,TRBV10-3,CAISDSQDRGSQEQYF,TGTGCCATCAGTGACTCCCAGGACAGGGGATCACAGGAGCAGTACTTC
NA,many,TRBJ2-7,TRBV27,CASSFSGEQYF,TGTGCCAGCAGCTTTTCCGGCGAGCAGTACTTC
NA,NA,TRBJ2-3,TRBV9,CASSVGQGSTDTQYF,TGTGCCAGCAGCGTAGGGCAGGGGAGCACAGATACGCAGTATTTT
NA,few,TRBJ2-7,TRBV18,CASSPVTGATSEQYF,TGTGCCAGCTCACCGGTAACAGGAGCTACGTCGGAGCAGTACTTC
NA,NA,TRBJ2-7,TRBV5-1,CASSREGGPSYEQYF,TGCGCCAGCAGTCGTGAGGGGGGCCCGTCCTACGAGCAGTACTTC
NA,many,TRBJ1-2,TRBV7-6,CASSPSDSNYGYTF,TGTGCCAGCAGCCCTTCTGACAGTAACTATGGCTACACCTTC
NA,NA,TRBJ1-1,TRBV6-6,CASSQGHTEAFF,TGTGCCAGCTCTCAGGGACACACTGAAGCTTTCTTT
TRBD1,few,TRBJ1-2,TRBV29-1,CSVEDRGTVNYGYTF,TGCAGCGTTGAAGACAGGGGGACAGTTAACTATGGCTACACCTTC
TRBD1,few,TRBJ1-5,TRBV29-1,CSVCIGQGPNQPQHF,TGCAGCGTTTGTATAGGACAGGGCCCAAATCAGCCCCAGCATTTT
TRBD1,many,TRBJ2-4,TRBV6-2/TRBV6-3,CASSTRTTRDRQLAKNIQYF,TGTGCCAGCAGTACCAGGACGACCCGGGACAGACAACTAGCCAAAAACATTCAGTACTTC
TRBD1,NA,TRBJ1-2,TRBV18,CASSPGTANDYGYTF,TGTGCCAGCTCCCCGGGGACAGCGAACGACTATGGCTACACCTTC
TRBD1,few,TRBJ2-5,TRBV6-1,CATRSTGSETQYF,TGTGCCACACGCTCGACAGGGAGTGAGACCCAGTACTTC
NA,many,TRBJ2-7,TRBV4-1,CASSQDNVAVSYEQYF,TGCGCCAGCAGCCAAGATAATGTGGCGGTCTCCTACGAGCAGTACTTC
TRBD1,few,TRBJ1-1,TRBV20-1,CSAPGQENTEAFF,TGCAGTGCGCCGGGACAGGAGAACACTGAAGCTTTCTTT
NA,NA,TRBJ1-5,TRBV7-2,CASSHGRRPRPQHF,TGTGCCAGCAGCCATGGACGGCGGCCACGGCCCCAGCATTTT
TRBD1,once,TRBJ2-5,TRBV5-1,CASSQEPGQQTTQYF,TGCGCCAGCAGCCAGGAACCGGGACAGCAGACGACCCAGTACTTC
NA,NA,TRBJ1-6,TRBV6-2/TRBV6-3,CASSFGQTNSPLHF,TGTGCCAGCAGTTTCGGACAGACAAATTCACCCCTCCACTTT
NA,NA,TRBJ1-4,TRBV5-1,CASSPESGRNEKLFF,TGCGCCAGCAGCCCAGAGTCCGGCCGAAACGAAAAACTGTTTTTT
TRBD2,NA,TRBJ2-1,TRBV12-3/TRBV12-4,CAGSSAGEAYNEQFF,TGTGCCGGCAGTTCGGCGGGAGAGGCCTACAATGAGCAGTTCTTC
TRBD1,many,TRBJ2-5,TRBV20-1,CSARLQGAQYF,TGCAGTGCGAGACTCCAGGGGGCGCAGTACTTC
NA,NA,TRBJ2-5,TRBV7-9,CASSYFGQQETQYF,TGTGCCAGCAGCTACTTTGGACAGCAAGAGACCCAGTACTTC
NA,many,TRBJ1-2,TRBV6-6,CASGSNGYTF,TGTGCCAGCGGGTCGAATGGCTACACCTTC
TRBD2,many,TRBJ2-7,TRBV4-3,CASSQDLSWPGGPPYEQYF,TGCGCCAGCAGCCAAGATCTCAGCTGGCCGGGAGGGCCCCCCTACGAGCAGTACTTC
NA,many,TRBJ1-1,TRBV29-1,CSVERQEGTEAFF,TGCAGCGTTGAAAGACAGGAGGGCACTGAAGCTTTCTTT
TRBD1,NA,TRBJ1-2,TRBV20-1,CSAAVGTGDYGYTF,TGCAGTGCAGCCGTCGGGACAGGGGACTATGGCTACACCTTC
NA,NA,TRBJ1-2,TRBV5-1,CASSVLGGSGYTF,TGCGCCAGCAGCGTTTTGGGGGGTTCTGGCTACACCTTC
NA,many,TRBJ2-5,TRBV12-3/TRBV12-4,CASRMEDLKTQYF,TGTGCCAGCCGGATGGAGGATTTGAAGACCCAGTACTTC
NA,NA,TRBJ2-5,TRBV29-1,CSVATQGSREQYF,TGCAGCGTTGCCACCCAGGGCTCTCGGGAGCAGTACTTC
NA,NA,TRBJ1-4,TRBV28,CASSAREANEKLFF,TGTGCCAGCAGTGCACGGGAGGCAAATGAAAAACTGTTTTTT
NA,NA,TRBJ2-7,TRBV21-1,CASSTQGVSTYEQYF,TGTGCCAGCAGCACCCAAGGGGTTTCCACCTACGAGCAGTACTTC
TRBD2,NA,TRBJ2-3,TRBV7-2,CASTILAGGTDTQYF,TGTGCCAGCACCATCCTAGCGGGAGGCACAGATACGCAGTATTTT
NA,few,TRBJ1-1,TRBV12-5,CASAVRGGSNTEAFF,TGTGCTAGTGCCGTCAGGGGCGGCTCGAACACTGAAGCTTTCTTT
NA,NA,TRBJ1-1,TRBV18,CASSPARWGLNTEAFF,TGTGCCAGCTCACCGGCCAGGTGGGGGCTGAACACTGAAGCTTTCTTT
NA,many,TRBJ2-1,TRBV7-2,CASSLQGSSYNEQFF,TGTGCCAGCAGCTTACAGGGTAGCTCCTACAATGAGCAGTTCTTC
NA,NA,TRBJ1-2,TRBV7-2,CASIQIQGAYGYTF,TGTGCCAGCATCCAAATACAGGGCGCCTATGGCTACACCTTC
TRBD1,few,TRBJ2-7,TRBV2,CASTGTGQYEQYF,TGTGCCAGCACCGGGACAGGGCAATACGAGCAGTACTTC
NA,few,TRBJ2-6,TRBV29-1,CSVEDLGHASSGANVLTF,TGCAGCGTTGAAGATCTGGGACATGCGAGCTCTGGGGCCAACGTCCTGACTTTC
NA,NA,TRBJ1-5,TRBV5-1,CASSPDGYRPQHF,TGCGCCAGCAGCCCGGACGGATATCGGCCCCAGCATTTT
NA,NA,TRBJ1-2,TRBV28,CASSRDRSGYTF,TGTGCCAGCAGTAGGGATCGCTCTGGCTACACCTTC
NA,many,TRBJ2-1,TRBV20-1,CSARGGRHNEQFF,TGCAGTGCCAGGGGGGGCCGCCACAATGAGCAGTTCTTC
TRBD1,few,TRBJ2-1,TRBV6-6,CASSYAGGAPGNEQFF,TGTGCCAGCAGTTACGCAGGGGGCGCCCCCGGCAATGAGCAGTTCTTC
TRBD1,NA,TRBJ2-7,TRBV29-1,CSVKHWADRGHEQYF,TGCAGCGTAAAACATTGGGCGGACAGGGGCCACGAGCAGTACTTC
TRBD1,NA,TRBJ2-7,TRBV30,CAWSRTGGLYEQYF,TGTGCCTGGAGTCGGACAGGGGGACTCTACGAGCAGTACTTC
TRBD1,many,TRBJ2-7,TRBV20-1,CSARPTPGTATHSYEQYF,TGCAGTGCTAGACCAACCCCCGGGACAGCGACCCACTCCTACGAGCAGTACTTC
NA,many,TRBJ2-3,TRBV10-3,CAISESVSSTDTQYF,TGTGCCATCAGTGAGTCTGTCAGTAGCACAGATACGCAGTATTTT
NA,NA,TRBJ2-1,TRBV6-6,CASSYSSATAEQFF,TGTGCCAGCAGTTACTCGAGTGCGACAGCTGAGCAGTTCTTC
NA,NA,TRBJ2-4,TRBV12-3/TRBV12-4,CASSVFQGRAAKNIQYF,TGTGCCAGCAGCGTCTTCCAGGGGAGGGCGGCCAAAAACATTCAGTACTTC
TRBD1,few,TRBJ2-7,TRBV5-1,CASSLLTGANYEQYF,TGCGCCAGCAGCTTACTAACAGGGGCCAACTACGAGCAGTACTTC
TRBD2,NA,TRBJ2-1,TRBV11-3,CASSLVLAGENERFF,TGTGCCAGCAGCTTAGTACTAGCGGGGGAAAATGAGCGGTTCTTC
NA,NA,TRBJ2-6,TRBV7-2,CASSEAGRGSGANVLTF,TGTGCCAGCAGCGAGGCAGGGAGAGGCTCTGGGGCCAACGTCCTGACTTTC
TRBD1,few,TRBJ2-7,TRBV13,CASSYGQGNDEQYF,TGTGCCAGCAGCTACGGACAGGGGAACGACGAGCAGTACTTC
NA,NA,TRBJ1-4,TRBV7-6,CASSRVAGTGEKLFF,TGTGCCAGCAGCCGAGTGGCTGGGACGGGGGAAAAACTGTTTTTT
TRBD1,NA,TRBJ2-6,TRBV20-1,CSARDEGQGAWGANVLTF,TGCAGTGCTAGAGATGAGGGACAGGGGGCGTGGGGGGCCAACGTCCTGACTTTC
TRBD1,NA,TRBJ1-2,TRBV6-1,CASSPHQSGQGVYGYTF,TGTGCCAGCAGTCCCCACCAGTCCGGACAGGGAGTGTATGGCTACACCTTC
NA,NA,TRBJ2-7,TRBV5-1,CASSGGTSFFSCNEQYF,TGCGCCAGCAGCGGCGGTACTAGCTTTTTCTCCTGCAATGAGCAGTACTTC
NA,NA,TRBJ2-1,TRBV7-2,CASSLAASSSYNEQFF,TGTGCCAGCAGCTTAGCGGCCTCGAGCTCCTACAATGAGCAGTTCTTC